This TCR beta chain originates from a study of blood T cell repertoires in COVID-19. Overall study: Sources were T cells, B-cell-depleted T cells, or PBMCs; the material itself was cDNA or gDNA.

V lost 5 bases to trimming and J lost 0 bases, with 9 bases between them. The length of the CDR3 is 14 residues. Germline V gives CDR1 SGHDT, CDR2 YYEEEE. In terms of age and location, participants ranged from roughly 18 to 90 years and lived in around 22 US areas. Donors were grouped by their self-reported clinical history. The authors' processing: Amplified reference gene primers provided the basis for estimating nucleated cell counts. The method was immunoSEQ multiplex PCR; TCRdb's version includes in-frame clones alone and lacks a portion of them. The D gene and trimming were derived from the DNA, and the V and J assignments and clone size from that table. The repertoire holds 250,000 to 400,000 clones, around 90% seen once, with roughly 5.3% in the top ten.

The material sequenced was PBMCs or T cells enriched from blood (not recorded which). The sequence derives from a man between 60 and 75 years old who had recovered from COVID-19. This chain uses TRBV5-6 with TRBJ1-5; D remains ambiguous. In DNA, the CDR3 is TGTGCCAGCAGTTCTGAGGCTAGCAATCAGCCCCAGCATTTT. Its translation: CASSSEASNQPQHF.